The 27 T cell receptor beta chains below come from one sample, sequenced in a study of cytomegalovirus exposure and HLA in healthy donors. The PCR contained 60 Vbeta and 13 Jbeta primers. Some clones are missing from TCRdb's copy, which holds only in-frame ones; the method was immunoSEQ multiplex PCR. The data contain around 40,000 clones, approximately 90% of them singletons. Sequences were obtained from PBMCs. The receptors shown here come from a woman aged 35 to 49 in good health and CMV-seropositive.

The rearrangement joins TRBV9 to TRBJ2-3; 13 nucleotides align to TRBD2. CDR3 length equals 18 residues. J was trimmed by 2 bases and V by 4 bases; bases with no gene match: 10. Germline V CDR1 and CDR2: SGDLS, YYNGEE. The CDR3 is CASSPTGGLAGFTDTQYF. Here the CDR3 DNA reads TGTGCCAGCAGCCCAACCGGGGGACTAGCGGGGTTCACAGATACGCAGTATTTT.

The chain joins TRBV6-6 to TRBJ1-3; 9 positions agree with TRBD1. The CDR3 extends over 13 amino acids. The germline gives CDR1 MNHNY, CDR2 SVGAGI (reference sequence). V shed 10 bases, J shed 2 bases, and the junction held 3 bases outside the gene matches. The CDR3 nucleotides read TGTGCCACGTGGACAGGGGCTGGAAACACCATATATTTT. Translating it yields CATWTGAGNTIYF.

V usage is TRBV15 and J usage is TRBJ1-1; maybe TRBD1 (6 bases). Germline lookup yields CDR1 LNHNV and CDR2 YYDKDF (reference sequence). V lost 1 base, J lost 4 bases, and 7 bases lay in between. CDR3 length: 13 residues. The CDR3 region is CATSRGGGTEAFF. DNA for the CDR3: TGTGCCACCAGCAGAGGAGGGGGCACTGAAGCTTTCTTT.

The V gene is TRBV6-5, the J gene TRBJ2-7, with TRBD2 matching 10 bases. This CDR3 is 14 amino acids long. Germline V gene lookup returns CDR1 MNHEY and CDR2 SVGAGI. With V trimmed by 5 bases and J by 6 bases, 7 bases remained unmatched. The CDR3: CASSILAGDVEQYF. In DNA, the CDR3 is TGTGCCAGCAGTATTCTAGCGGGAGATGTCGAGCAGTACTTC.

V gene TRBV5-6 combines with J gene TRBJ1-2; unclear D gene. CDR3 length: 15 amino acids. Germline V CDR1 and CDR2: SGHDT, YYEEEE. The ends were cut back, 4 bases at V and 3 bases at J, with 16 bases in the middle. The CDR3: CASSLLYSVYYGYTF. The CDR3 DNA is TGTGCCAGCAGCCTACTCTATAGTGTATACTATGGCTACACCTTC.

Notes on this clone: An end of the junction differs from the germline gene, which may be a read error. The chain has TRBV18 and TRBJ1-3; D is perhaps TRBD1 (6 bases). Germline CDR1 is KGHSH and CDR2 is LQKENI. This CDR3 comprises 16 residues. CDR3 nucleotides: TGTGCCAGCCCACCAACACAGGGTGAGGCTGGAAACACCATATATTTT. Its translation: CASPPTQGEAGNTIYF.

V usage is TRBV28 and J usage is TRBJ2-2; TRBD2 aligns across 10 bases. Germline loops: CDR1 MDHEN, CDR2 SYDVKM. Losses at the gene ends were 10 bases for V and 6 bases for J; bases not matched to a gene: 5. The CDR3 has 13 residues. CDR3 amino acids: CATSGLAAGELFF. In DNA, the CDR3 is TGTGCCACCTCCGGACTAGCGGCCGGGGAGCTGTTTTTT.

A few counts support this clone. V is TRBV5-4 and J is TRBJ1-2, with unresolved D. Trimming removed 7 bases at V and 8 bases at J, with 12 bases between. This CDR3 comprises 11 residues. The germline V gene encodes CDR1 SGHNT and CDR2 YYREEE (reference sequence). The CDR3 sequence: CASRGGWGYTF. DNA of the CDR3: TGTGCCAGCCGGGGAGGATGGGGCTACACCTTC. Full variable domain (remainder filled in from reference TRBV5-4 and TRBJ1-2): ETGVTQSPTHLIKTRGQQVTLRCSSQSGHNTVSWYQQALGQGPQFIFQYYREEENGRGNFPPRFSGLQFPNYSSELNVNALELDDSALYLCASRGGWGYTFGSGTRLTVV.

V gene TRBV28 combines with J gene TRBJ2-7; TRBD1 matches 7 bases. Germline V gene data show CDR1 as MDHEN and CDR2 as SYDVKM. With 5 bases clipped from V and 5 bases from J, the junction kept 9 bases outside the gene matches. The length of the CDR3 is 14 residues. CDR3 amino acids: CASSIFRGSNEQYF. The CDR3 bases are TGTGCCAGCAGTATATTCAGGGGGTCTAACGAGCAGTACTTC.

V gene TRBV29-1 combines with J gene TRBJ2-1, with D possibly TRBD2 on 6 matching bases. Trimming removed 8 bases at V and 0 bases at J, with 14 bases between. Germline V gives CDR1 SQVTM, CDR2 ANQGSEA. CDR3 length: 14 residues. CDR3 loop: CSCGVGGSYNEQFF. The CDR3, as DNA: TGCAGCTGCGGGGTTGGTGGCTCCTACAATGAGCAGTTCTTC.

J is TRBJ2-7 and V is TRBV5-4, with D possibly TRBD1 on 5 matching bases. From germline, CDR1 is SGHNT and CDR2 YYREEE (reference sequence). V was cut by 2 bases and J by 1 base, with 10 bases left in between. The CDR3 has 14 amino acids. The CDR3 DNA is TGTGCCAGCAGCTTTGACAGTTCTTCCTACGAGCAGTACTTC. This sequence encodes CASSFDSSSYEQYF.

This clone was detected only a few times. V gene TRBV18 combines with J gene TRBJ1-6; unclear D gene. The V gene lost 3 bases and the J gene lost 7 bases, with 10 bases spanning the gap. The CDR3 consists of 14 residues. Per the germline V gene, CDR1 is KGHSH and CDR2 is LQKENI. This CDR3 reads CASSPARGNSPLHF. CDR3 nucleotide sequence: TGTGCCAGCTCACCGGCCAGAGGAAATTCACCCCTCCACTTT.

This chain links TRBV9 with TRBJ2-5, with TRBD1 matching 7 bases. The J call may be wrong; the DNA end is better matched by TRBJ2-7. The germline V gene encodes CDR1 SGDLS and CDR2 YYNGEE. The CDR3 length is 14 residues. The CDR3 spells CASSIGTESYEQYF. For the CDR3, the DNA is TGTGCCAGCAGCATCGGGACAGAGTCCTACGAGCAGTACTTC.

This clone was counted only a few times. J is TRBJ2-7 and V is TRBV6-5, with D possibly TRBD2 on 5 matching bases. Between the trimmed V and J ends, which lost 4 bases and 3 bases, there was a span of 16 bases. This CDR3 is 15 amino acids long. The V gene's germline CDR1 is MNHEY and CDR2 SVGAGI. The CDR3: CASSLPGNNFYEQYF. The DNA for the CDR3 is TGTGCCAGCAGTTTACCGGGAAATAACTTCTACGAGCAGTACTTC.

This sequence joins TRBV2 and TRBJ2-1, with D maybe TRBD2 (5 bases). Deletions cut 7 bases from V and 3 bases from J, with 10 bases between. There are 13 residues in the CDR3. Germline assignment: CDR1 SNHLY and CDR2 FYNNEI. The CDR3 is CASKVGNYNEQFF. DNA of the CDR3: TGTGCCAGCAAGGTCGGGAACTACAATGAGCAGTTCTTC.

This sequence joins TRBV4-1 and TRBJ1-2; weak D call: TRBD1 (5 bases). This CDR3 region has 14 residues. From germline, CDR1 is MGHRA and CDR2 YSYEKL. V lost 1 base and J lost 4, with 10 bases in between. This CDR3 is CASSQGRGSYGYTF. The CDR3 coding sequence is TGCGCCAGCAGCCAAGGGCGGGGGAGCTATGGCTACACCTTC.

The count of this clone is one. The chain carries TRBV28 and TRBJ1-1; no firm D call. Germline V CDR1 and CDR2: MDHEN, SYDVKM. The CDR3 contains 12 residues. Trimming cost V 3 bases and J 10 bases, with 12 bases left between them. The CDR3 sequence is CASSFPAAGAFF. Here the CDR3 DNA reads TGTGCCAGCAGTTTTCCGGCCGCGGGAGCTTTCTTT. The full variable domain, in which reference TRBV28 and TRBJ1-1 provide the parts outside the CDR3, is DVKVTQSSRYLVKRTGEKVFLECVQDMDHENMFWYRQDPGLGLRLIYFSYDVKMKEKGDIPEGYSVSREKKERFSLILESASTNQTSMYLCASSFPAAGAFFGQGTRLTVV.

The chain links TRBV5-4 to TRBJ2-2; 7 bases line up with TRBD2. Trimming removed 4 bases from V and 6 bases from J; junction bases left unmatched: 3. There are 13 residues in the CDR3. The germline V gene has CDR1 SGHNT and CDR2 YYREEE (reference sequence). In DNA form, the CDR3 reads TGTGCCAGCAGCGTTGGGAGGGCCGGGGAGCTGTTTTTT. It codes for CASSVGRAGELFF.

This chain links TRBV19 with TRBJ1-1, with 7 bases aligning to TRBD1. CDR3 length equals 14 residues. Unmatched junction bases numbered 9, after V lost 11 bases and J lost 0 bases. Per germline, CDR1 LNHDA and CDR2 SQIVND (reference sequence). In DNA, the CDR3 is TGTGCCGCGGGACAGATGAAAATGAACACTGAAGCTTTCTTT. It encodes CAAGQMKMNTEAFF.

This rearrangement joins TRBV7-3 to TRBJ2-3; no clear D. V was clipped by 4 bases and J by 3 bases, with 8 bases between them. Germline-derived CDR1 and CDR2 are SGHTA and FQGTGA. The CDR3 sequence is 13 residues long. CDR3 coding DNA: TGTGCCAGCAGCTCACTACGAACAGATACGCAGTATTTT. This encodes CASSSLRTDTQYF. Full variable domain (remainder filled in from reference TRBV7-3 and TRBJ2-3): GAGVSQTPSNKVTEKGKYVELRCDPISGHTALYWYRQSLGQGPEFLIYFQGTGAADDSGLPNDRFFAVRPEGSVSTLKIQRTERGDSAVYLCASSSLRTDTQYFGPGTRLTVL.

The chain couples TRBV7-9 to TRBJ2-1; the D is unclear. There are 15 residues in the CDR3. Germline V lookup: CDR1 SEHNR, CDR2 FQNEAQ (reference sequence). Deletions cut 4 bases from V and 3 bases from J, with 13 bases between. This CDR3 reads CASSSPYGLYNEQFF. Here the CDR3 DNA reads TGTGCCAGCAGCTCCCCCTATGGTCTCTACAATGAGCAGTTCTTC.

The chain couples TRBV9 to TRBJ2-2; TRBD2 might be the D (6 bases). This CDR3 has 13 amino acids. The V and J ends lost 3 bases and 8 bases respectively, with 11 bases between them. Germline V gene lookup returns CDR1 SGDLS and CDR2 YYNGEE. CDR3 protein: CASSAGGRGELFF. The CDR3 DNA follows: TGTGCCAGCAGCGCAGGAGGGCGAGGGGAGCTGTTTTTT.

The J gene is TRBJ1-5, the V gene TRBV19; D is perhaps TRBD1 (5 bases). V was trimmed by 11 bases and J by 2 bases, leaving 19 bases between them. Germline CDR1 reads LNHDA; CDR2 reads SQIVND (reference sequence). The CDR3 runs to 15 residues. The CDR3 nucleotides are TGTGCCGGCCGGGCGACGGGGGAAGGCAATCAGCCCCAGCATTTT. It yields the protein CAGRATGEGNQPQHF.

V usage is TRBV9 and J usage is TRBJ2-5, with 11 bases fitting TRBD2. The DNA matches TRBJ2-7 better at its end, which makes the J call doubtful. Germline values: CDR1 SGDLS, CDR2 YYNGEE. This CDR3 has 16 amino acids. CDR3 coding DNA: TGTGCCAGCAGCACTTCCGGGACTAGCGGAGCCTACGAGCAGTACTTC. Translated: CASSTSGTSGAYEQYF.

The chain joins TRBV19 to TRBJ2-3; D perhaps matches TRBD1 (6 bases). The V and J ends lost 5 bases and 0 bases respectively, with 12 bases between them. The V gene's germline CDR1 is LNHDA and CDR2 SQIVND (reference sequence). There are 15 residues in the CDR3. CDR3 in amino acids: CASSQGGTSTDTQYF. As DNA, the CDR3 is TGTGCCAGTAGTCAAGGGGGTACTAGCACAGATACGCAGTATTTT. Combining the CDR3 with reference TRBV19 and TRBJ2-3 gives the whole variable domain DGGITQSPKYLFRKEGQNVTLSCEQNLNHDAMYWYRQDPGQGLRLIYYSQIVNDFQKGDIAEGYSVSREKKESFPLTVTSAQKNPTAFYLCASSQGGTSTDTQYFGPGTRLTVL.

The V gene is TRBV9, the J gene TRBJ2-1, with a tentative D call TRBD2 (5 bases). The germline V and J ends were trimmed by 1 base and 12 bases, with 14 bases remaining between them. This CDR3 has 13 residues. Germline CDR1 and CDR2: SGDLS and YYNGEE. The CDR3 coding sequence is TGTGCCAGCAGCGTAACTGGTGCCGCGGGGCAGTTCTTC. Translating gives CASSVTGAAGQFF.

About this clone: A far larger clone is a single base away, which makes a read error likely. The chain couples TRBV5-1 to TRBJ2-4; the match to TRBD2 covers 8 bases. CDR1 is SGHRS, CDR2 YFSETQ, per germline. The CDR3 is 14 amino acids. Trimming cost V 2 bases and J 8 bases; bases outside gene matches: 6. The CDR3 here is CASSFGGVRDIQYF. In nucleotides, the CDR3 is TGCGCCAGCAGCTTCGGGGGGGTAAGGGACATTCAGTACTTC.